This T cell receptor (beta chain) appears in the sequencing data of a study of beta chain features in type 1 diabetes. Points from the study as a whole: Across patients, naive, central memory and Treg TCRB repertoires exhibited apparently greater similarity than was observed across healthy donors. For Type 1 diabetes patients, all four CD4+ subsets carried TCRB CDR3s that were moderately but significantly shorter.

The CDR3 totals 17 residues. V lost 3 bases to trimming and J lost 4 bases; unmatched junction nucleotides: 8. Germline CDR1 SGHDN, CDR2 FVKESK. This clone was seen a few times. Its target is not known. Of the isolated RNA, all was reverse transcribed, and so the sequenced material was expressed TCRB transcripts. Produced via immunoSEQ multiplex PCR; TCRdb's table is partial and in-frame only. The sample contains under 300,000 clones, 25% to 35% of which appear only once. The rearrangement joins TRBV14 to TRBJ2-1; TRBD1 matches 11 bases. The clonotype comes from a man in his thirties or forties in good health. Sequenced input: central memory CD4+ T cells from blood. CDR3 coding DNA: TGTGCCAGCAGCCACCGCCCGGACAGGGGGCAATACAATGAGCAGTTCTTC. Translated, it gives CASSHRPDRGQYNEQFF.